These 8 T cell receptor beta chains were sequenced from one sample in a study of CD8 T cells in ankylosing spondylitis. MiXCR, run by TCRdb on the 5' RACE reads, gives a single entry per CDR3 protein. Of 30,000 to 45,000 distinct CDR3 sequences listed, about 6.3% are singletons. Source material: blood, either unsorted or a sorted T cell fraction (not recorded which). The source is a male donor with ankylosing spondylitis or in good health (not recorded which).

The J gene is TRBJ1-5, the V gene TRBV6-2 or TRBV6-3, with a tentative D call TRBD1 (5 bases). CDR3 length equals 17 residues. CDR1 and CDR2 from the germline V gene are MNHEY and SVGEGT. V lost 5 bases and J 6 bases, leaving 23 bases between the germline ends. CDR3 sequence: CASSPNAWRGWGQPQHF. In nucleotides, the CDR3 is TGTGCCAGCAGTCCTAACGCTTGGAGGGGATGGGGTCAGCCCCAGCATTTT.

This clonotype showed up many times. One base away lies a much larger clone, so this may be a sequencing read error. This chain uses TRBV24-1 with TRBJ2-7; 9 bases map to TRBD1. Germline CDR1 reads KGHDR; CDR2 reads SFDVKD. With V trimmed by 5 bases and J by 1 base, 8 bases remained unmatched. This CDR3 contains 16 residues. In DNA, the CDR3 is TGTGCCACCAGTGGCCCCGGGACAGGGAATTCCTACGAGCAGTACTTC. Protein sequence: CATSGPGTGNSYEQYF.

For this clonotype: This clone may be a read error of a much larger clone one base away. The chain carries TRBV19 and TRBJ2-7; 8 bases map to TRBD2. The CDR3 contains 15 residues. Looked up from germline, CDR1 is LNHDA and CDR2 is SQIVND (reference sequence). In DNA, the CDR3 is TGTGGCAGCCAGACGGGAGGGTCGACTTTGGGCGAGCAGTACTTC. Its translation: CGSQTGGSTLGEQYF.

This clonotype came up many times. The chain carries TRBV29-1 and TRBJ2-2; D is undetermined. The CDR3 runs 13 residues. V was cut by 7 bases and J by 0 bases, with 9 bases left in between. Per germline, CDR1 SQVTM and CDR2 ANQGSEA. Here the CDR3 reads CSADEANTGELFF. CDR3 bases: TGCAGCGCCGACGAAGCGAACACCGGGGAGCTGTTTTTT.

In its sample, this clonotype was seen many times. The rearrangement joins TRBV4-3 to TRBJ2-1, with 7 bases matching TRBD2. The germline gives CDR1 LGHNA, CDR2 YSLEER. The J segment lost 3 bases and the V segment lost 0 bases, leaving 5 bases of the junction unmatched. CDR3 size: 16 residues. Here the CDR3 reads CASSQELSGFYNEQFF. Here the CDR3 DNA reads TGCGCCAGCAGCCAAGAACTTAGCGGGTTCTACAATGAGCAGTTCTTC.

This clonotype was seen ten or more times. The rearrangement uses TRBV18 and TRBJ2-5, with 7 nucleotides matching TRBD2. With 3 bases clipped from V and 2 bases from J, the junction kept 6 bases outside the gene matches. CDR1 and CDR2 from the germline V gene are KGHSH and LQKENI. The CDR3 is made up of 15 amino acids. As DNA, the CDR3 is TGTGCCAGCTCACCGATAGCGGGTCGGCAAGAGACCCAGTACTTC. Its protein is CASSPIAGRQETQYF. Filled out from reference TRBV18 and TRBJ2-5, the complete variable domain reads NAGVMQNPRHLVRRRGQEARLRCSPMKGHSHVYWYRQLPEEGLKFMVYLQKENIIDESGMPKERFSAEFPKEGPSILRIQQVVRGDSAAYFCASSPIAGRQETQYFGPGTRLLVL.

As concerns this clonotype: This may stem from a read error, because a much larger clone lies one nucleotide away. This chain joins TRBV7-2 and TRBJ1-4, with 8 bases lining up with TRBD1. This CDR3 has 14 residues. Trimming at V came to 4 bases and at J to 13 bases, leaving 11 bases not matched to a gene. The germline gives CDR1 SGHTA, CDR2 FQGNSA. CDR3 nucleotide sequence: TGTGCCAGCAGCTATGGACAGGGTATGGGAACACTGTTTTTT. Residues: CASSYGQGMGTLFF.

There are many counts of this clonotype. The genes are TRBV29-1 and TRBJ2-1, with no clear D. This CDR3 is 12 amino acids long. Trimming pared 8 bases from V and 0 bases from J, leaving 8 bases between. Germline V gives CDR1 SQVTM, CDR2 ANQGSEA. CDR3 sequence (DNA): TGCAGCCTGATGGCCTCCTACAATGAGCAGTTCTTC. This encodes CSLMASYNEQFF.